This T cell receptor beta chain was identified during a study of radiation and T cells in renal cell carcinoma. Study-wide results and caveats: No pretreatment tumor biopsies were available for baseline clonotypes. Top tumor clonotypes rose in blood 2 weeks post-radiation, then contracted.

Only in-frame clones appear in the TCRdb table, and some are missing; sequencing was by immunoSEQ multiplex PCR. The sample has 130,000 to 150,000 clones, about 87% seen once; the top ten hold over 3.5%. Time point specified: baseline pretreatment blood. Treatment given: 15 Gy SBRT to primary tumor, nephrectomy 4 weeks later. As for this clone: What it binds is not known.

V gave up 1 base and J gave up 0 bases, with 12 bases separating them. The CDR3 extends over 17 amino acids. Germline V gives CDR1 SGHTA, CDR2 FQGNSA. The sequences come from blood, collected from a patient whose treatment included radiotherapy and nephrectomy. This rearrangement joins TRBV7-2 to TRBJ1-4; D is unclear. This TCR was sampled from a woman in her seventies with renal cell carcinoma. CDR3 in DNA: TGTGCCAGCAGCTTAGGCGTAGGAACTGCAACTAATGAAAAACTGTTTTTT. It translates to CASSLGVGTATNEKLFF.